The 21 T cell receptor beta chains given below trace back to one sample, sequenced in a study of cytomegalovirus exposure and HLA in healthy donors. The table came from immunoSEQ multiplex PCR; TCRdb's copy has only in-frame clones and leaves some out. Counted here are more than 110,000 clones, roughly nine tenths occurring once; the ten biggest clones make up under 3%. The sample taken for sequencing was PBMCs. All receptors come from a man younger than 30 in good health and CMV-seronegative.

This chain links TRBV6-1 with TRBJ1-4, with D perhaps matching TRBD1 (6 bases). Trimming left V 2 bases short and J 8 bases short, with 12 bases between. The CDR3 consists of 14 residues. Germline V CDR1 and CDR2: MNHNS, SASEGT. The CDR3 region is CASSENRDLEKLFF. Here the CDR3 DNA reads TGTGCCAGCAGTGAAAACAGGGATTTGGAAAAACTGTTTTTT.

This chain joins TRBV14 and TRBJ2-5, with a tentative D call TRBD1 (6 bases). Trimming cost V 3 bases and J 5 bases, with 25 bases left between them. CDR3 length equals 18 residues. CDR1 is SGHDN, CDR2 FVKESK, per germline. CDR3 sequence reads: CASSQKRGTGLWNETQYF. The CDR3 DNA reads as TGTGCCAGCAGCCAGAAAAGGGGAACAGGGTTGTGGAACGAGACCCAGTACTTC.

The chain links TRBV5-1 to TRBJ2-3, with 9 bases matching TRBD1. Losses at the gene ends were 4 bases for V and 5 bases for J; bases not matched to a gene: 8. CDR1 is SGHRS, CDR2 YFSETQ, per germline. CDR3 length equals 15 residues. This chain's CDR3 is CASSPQGALGDTQYF. In nucleotides, the CDR3 is TGCGCCAGCAGCCCACAGGGGGCGTTAGGAGATACGCAGTATTTT.

The rearrangement joins TRBV7-6 to TRBJ1-6, with 11 bases that match TRBD1. The CDR3 length is 16 residues. V gave up 0 bases and J gave up 6 bases; unmatched junction bases: 1. CDR1 SGHVS and CDR2 FNYEAQ come from the germline V gene. This CDR3 is CASSLAGQGVNSPLHF. The CDR3 DNA reads TGTGCCAGCAGCTTAGCGGGACAGGGGGTTAATTCACCCCTCCACTTT.

V usage is TRBV10-3 and J usage is TRBJ2-1, with a tentative D call TRBD2 (5 bases). From germline, CDR1 is ENHRY and CDR2 SYGVKD. Trimming removed 11 bases at V and 6 bases at J, with 17 bases between. The length of the CDR3 is 13 residues. The CDR3 sequence is CAAKEAGANEQFF. The CDR3 region has the DNA TGTGCCGCTAAGGAGGCAGGAGCCAATGAGCAGTTCTTC.

The V call is TRBV27, the J call TRBJ2-7, with TRBD1 identical over 12 bases. In germline, CDR1 is MNHEY, CDR2 SMNVEV (reference sequence). CDR3 length: 16 amino acids. The trim removed 6 bases at V and 5 bases at J, leaving 11 bases unmatched. As DNA, the CDR3 is TGTGCCAGCAGCTTCCTCTGGGACAGGGGGCCCCACGAGCAGTACTTC. Residues: CASSFLWDRGPHEQYF.

The V call is TRBV21-1, the J call TRBJ2-5; no check of the table's D call, TRBD2, against the DNA was made. TRBV21-1 counts as a pseudogene. This CDR3 is built from 10 residues. The CDR3 region is CATRRETQYF. CDR3 coding DNA: TGTGCCACGAGGAGGGAGACCCAGTACTTC.

This clone was recorded a few times. The J gene is TRBJ1-1, the V gene TRBV5-1; D gene ambiguous. Trimming removed 2 bases at V and 1 base at J, with 3 bases between. In germline, CDR1 is SGHRS, CDR2 YFSETQ. CDR3 size: 12 residues. The CDR3 DNA reads as TGCGCCAGCAGCTTCGGGAACACTGAAGCTTTCTTT. Its translation is CASSFGNTEAFF.

The CDR3 sequence: CASSLGRSQETQYF. The CDR3 bases are TGCGCCAGCAGCTTGGGTCGGTCCCAAGAGACCCAGTACTTC. The chain employs TRBV5-1 and TRBJ2-5, with D uncertain. The germline gives CDR1 SGHRS, CDR2 YFSETQ. The CDR3 spans 14 residues. Trimming shortened V by 0 bases and J by 1 base, and 7 bases separated the two germline ends. Filled out from reference TRBV5-1 and TRBJ2-5, the complete variable domain reads KAGVTQTPRYLIKTRGQQVTLSCSPISGHRSVSWYQQTPGQGLQFLFEYFSETQRNKGNFPGRFSGRQFSNSRSEMNVSTLELGDSALYLCASSLGRSQETQYFGPGTRLLVL.

The V call is TRBV5-6, the J call TRBJ2-3; TRBD1 matches 8 bases. J was trimmed by 4 bases and V by 2 bases; bases with no gene match: 3. Germline assignment: CDR1 SGHDT and CDR2 YYEEEE. CDR3 length equals 14 residues. Here the CDR3 reads CASSFRGHSDTQYF. The DNA for the CDR3 is TGTGCCAGCAGCTTCAGGGGGCATTCAGATACGCAGTATTTT.

This chain joins TRBV2 and TRBJ2-3; D is possibly TRBD2 (5 bases). This CDR3 spans 13 amino acids. Trimming pared 10 bases from V and 4 bases from J, leaving 15 bases between. Germline CDR1 reads SNHLY; CDR2 reads FYNNEI. CDR3: CATVREGADTQYF. Written as DNA, the CDR3 is TGTGCCACCGTCCGAGAGGGAGCAGATACGCAGTATTTT.

This clone occurred a few times. The gene calls are TRBV6-5 and TRBJ2-7, with D possibly TRBD1 on 5 matching bases. The germline CDR1 and CDR2 sequences are MNHEY and SVGAGI. This CDR3 has 15 amino acids. V was shortened by 2 bases and J by 1 base, with 12 bases between the two germline ends. Written as DNA, the CDR3 is TGTGCCAGCAGTTACCGGAGACAGCTATCCTACGAGCAGTACTTC. Amino acids: CASSYRRQLSYEQYF.

V usage is TRBV5-6 and J usage is TRBJ2-3, with a weak D call TRBD1 (5 bases). Germline loops: CDR1 SGHDT, CDR2 YYEEEE. V was clipped by 5 bases and J by 4 bases, with 17 bases between them. This CDR3 has 15 amino acids. The CDR3, as DNA: TGTGCCAGCAGTTGCTATGGGATAGGGGCAGATACGCAGTATTTT. It specifies CASSCYGIGADTQYF.

The chain recombines TRBV5-1 with TRBJ2-7; 8 bases align to TRBD2. V gave up 0 bases and J gave up 0 bases; unmatched junction bases: 2. Germline V gene lookup returns CDR1 SGHRS and CDR2 YFSETQ. This CDR3 has 15 residues. This CDR3 is CASSLAGRVSYEQYF. The CDR3, as DNA: TGCGCCAGCAGCTTGGCCGGGAGGGTCTCCTACGAGCAGTACTTC.

V is TRBV19 and J is TRBJ2-7; weak D call: TRBD2 (6 bases). Per the germline V gene, CDR1 is LNHDA and CDR2 is SQIVND (reference sequence). The CDR3 is 13 amino acids. The germline V and J ends were trimmed by 7 bases and 2 bases, with 12 bases remaining between them. The CDR3 coding sequence is TGTGCCAGTAAGGGCGGGGAAACCTACGAGCAGTACTTC. Protein sequence: CASKGGETYEQYF.

The chain employs TRBV27 and TRBJ2-7; 8 bases are shared with TRBD2. The CDR3 length is 14 residues. The V gene end was trimmed by 3 bases and the J gene end by 4 bases; junction bases not matched to a gene: 5. Germline lookup yields CDR1 MNHEY and CDR2 SMNVEV (reference sequence). CDR3 loop: CASSFFGGRYEQYF. CDR3 sequence (DNA): TGTGCCAGCAGTTTTTTTGGCGGGAGGTACGAGCAGTACTTC.

The chain combines TRBV2 with TRBJ2-5, with 8 positions matching TRBD1. The V segment lost 5 bases and the J segment 4 bases; nucleotides outside the gene matches: 6. Germline lookup yields CDR1 SNHLY and CDR2 FYNNEI. This CDR3 is 14 amino acids long. The CDR3 is CASSSGQGVETQYF. The CDR3 DNA is TGTGCCAGCAGTTCTGGACAGGGTGTAGAGACCCAGTACTTC.

The sample holds a few counts of this clone. The chain links TRBV6-5 to TRBJ1-6, with 7 bases that match TRBD1. The CDR3 has 15 residues. The V and J ends lost 6 bases and 7 bases, in that order; junction bases with no gene match: 9. Germline values: CDR1 MNHEY, CDR2 SVGAGI. The CDR3: CASSYDRDHNSPLHF. In DNA, the CDR3 is TGTGCCAGCAGCTATGACAGGGATCACAATTCACCCCTCCACTTT.

This rearrangement joins TRBV11-1 to TRBJ2-3; 8 positions agree with TRBD2. Germline V gene data show CDR1 as SGHAT and CDR2 as FQDESV (reference sequence). The CDR3 spans 13 residues. The DNA of the CDR3 is TGTCTTATCCCCTCTCTGGCGGGGGGTACGCAGTATTTT. This translates into CLIPSLAGGTQYF.

The chain couples TRBV5-6 to TRBJ2-2; the D gene is possibly TRBD2 (5 bases). Looked up from germline, CDR1 is SGHDT and CDR2 is YYEEEE. V lost 2 bases to trimming and J lost 4 bases, with 9 bases between them. CDR3 length equals 14 residues. Here the CDR3 DNA reads TGTGCCAGCAGCTTTTTAGCGACCACCGGGGAGCTGTTTTTT. Protein sequence: CASSFLATTGELFF.

The chain uses TRBV5-6 and TRBJ1-2; no clear D gene. This CDR3 contains 17 residues. Deletions cut 0 bases from V and 0 bases from J, with 15 bases between. Germline CDR1 SGHDT, CDR2 YYEEEE. CDR3 region: CASSLVVGEETNYGYTF. The CDR3 region has the DNA TGTGCCAGCAGCTTGGTAGTCGGGGAGGAAACTAACTATGGCTACACCTTC.